The T cell receptor (beta chain) under discussion was sequenced for a study of blood T cell repertoires in COVID-19. Study at large: The samples span acute and convalescent COVID-19 from the United States, Italy and Spain. The analysed material was cDNA or gDNA that came from T cells, B-cell-depleted T cells, or PBMCs.

One Seattle source followed patients from active infection through their disease course. In the authors' methods: Reference gene primer amplification gave estimated nucleated cell counts. Produced via immunoSEQ multiplex PCR; TCRdb's table is partial and in-frame only. V and J calls and clone size are as listed in that table; D and trimming were resolved from the DNA. The sample lists approximately 140,000 clones; about 87% were seen once. V gave up 5 bases and J gave up 10 bases, with 14 bases separating them. CDR3 size: 13 residues. This sequence joins TRBV12-3 or TRBV12-4 and TRBJ2-2, with a tentative D call TRBD2 (6 bases). The sample consisted of peripheral blood. The receptor was derived from a human donor with COVID-19, enrolled during active disease. The donor label of this sample is uncertain. The CDR3 DNA reads as TGTGCCAGCAGTCCTGACTGGGGGGAGGAGCTGTTTTTT. Its translation: CASSPDWGEELFF.